There are many counts of the clone carrying this T cell receptor (beta chain). As yet, its antigen is unknown. Sequencing ends 3 residues short of the CDR3 end; the germline J gene provides the rest. This CDR3 has 12 amino acids. Germline V gene lookup returns CDR1 GTSNPN and CDR2 SVGIG (reference sequence). Here immunoSEQ multiplex PCR was the method, and the copy in TCRdb shows in-frame clones only, minus some. The sample presents 40,000 to 65,000 clones, none singletons. The data originate from a study of T cell clonality in common variable immunodeficiency. General study findings and limits: T cell subpopulation sequencing would be needed to explain CVID clonality. Shared TCRbeta clones were fewer between CVID subjects than controls. In common variable immunodeficiency, TCR beta chains reportedly carried fewer deletions and N-nucleotide insertions. Patient heterogeneity in the CVID cohort limited correlations between repertoire features and clinical complications.

This TCR derives from a person aged 18-70 years in good health. V is TRBV30 and J is TRBJ1-2, with a possible D match to TRBD1 (6 bases). Input material: peripheral blood mononuclear cells. CDR3: CAWSVTGQGYTF. The sequenced part of the CDR3 DNA is TGTGCCTGGAGTGTAACAGGGCAGGGC. The entire variable domain, with the rest obtained from reference TRBV30 and TRBJ1-2, is as follows: SQTIHQWPATLVQPVGSPLSLECTVEGTSNPNLYWYRQAAGRGLQLLFYSVGIGQISSEVPQNLSASRPQDRQFILSSKKLLLSDSGFYLCAWSVTGQGYTFGSGTRLTVV.